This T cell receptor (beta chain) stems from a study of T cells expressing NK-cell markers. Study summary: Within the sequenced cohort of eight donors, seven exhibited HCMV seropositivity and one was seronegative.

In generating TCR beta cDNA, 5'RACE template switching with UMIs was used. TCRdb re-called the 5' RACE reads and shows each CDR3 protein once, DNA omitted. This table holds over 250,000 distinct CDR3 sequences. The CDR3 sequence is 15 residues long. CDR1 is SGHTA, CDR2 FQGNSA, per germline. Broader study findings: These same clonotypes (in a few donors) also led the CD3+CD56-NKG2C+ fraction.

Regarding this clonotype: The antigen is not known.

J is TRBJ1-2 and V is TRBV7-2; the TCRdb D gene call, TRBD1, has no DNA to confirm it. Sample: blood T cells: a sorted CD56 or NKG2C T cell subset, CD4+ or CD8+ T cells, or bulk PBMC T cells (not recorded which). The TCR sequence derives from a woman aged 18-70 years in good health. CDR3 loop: CASSLGTDYNYGYTF.